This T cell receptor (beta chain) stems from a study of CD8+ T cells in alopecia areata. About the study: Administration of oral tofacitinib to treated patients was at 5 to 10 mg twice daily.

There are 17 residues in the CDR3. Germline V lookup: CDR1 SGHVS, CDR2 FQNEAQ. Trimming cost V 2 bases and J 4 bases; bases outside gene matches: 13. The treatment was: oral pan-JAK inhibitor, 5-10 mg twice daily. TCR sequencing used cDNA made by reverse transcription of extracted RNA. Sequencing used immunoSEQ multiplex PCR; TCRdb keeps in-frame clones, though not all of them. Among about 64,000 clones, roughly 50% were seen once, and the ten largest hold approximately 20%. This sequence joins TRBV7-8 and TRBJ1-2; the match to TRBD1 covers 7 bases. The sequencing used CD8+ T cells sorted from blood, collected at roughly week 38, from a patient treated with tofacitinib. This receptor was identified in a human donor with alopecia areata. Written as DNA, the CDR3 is TGTGCCAGCAGCTTAAGTACCCCTTCGACAGGGTTCTATGGCTACACCTTC. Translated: CASSLSTPSTGFYGYTF.